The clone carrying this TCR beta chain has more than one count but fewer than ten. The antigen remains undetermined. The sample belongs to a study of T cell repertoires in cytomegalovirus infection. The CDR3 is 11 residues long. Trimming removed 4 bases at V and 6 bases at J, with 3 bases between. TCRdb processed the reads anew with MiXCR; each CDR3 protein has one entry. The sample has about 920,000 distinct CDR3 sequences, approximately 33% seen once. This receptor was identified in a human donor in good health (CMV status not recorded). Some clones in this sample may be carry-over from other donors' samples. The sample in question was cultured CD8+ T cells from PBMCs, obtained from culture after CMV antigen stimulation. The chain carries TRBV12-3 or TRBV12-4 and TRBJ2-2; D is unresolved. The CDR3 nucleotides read TGTGCCAGCAGTTCTCCCGGGGAGCTGTTTTTT. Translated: CASSSPGELFF.